This passage covers 24 T cell receptor beta chains from one sample sequenced in a study of beta chain features in type 1 diabetes. The study reverse transcribed the entire isolated RNA, so it sequenced expressed TCRB transcripts. Clones were read by immunoSEQ multiplex PCR, and TCRdb kept only the in-frame ones, dropping some. The data contain a few hundred thousand clones, around 21% of them seen just once; the ten biggest clones take up around 0.029%. Study findings and constraints: Across all four CD4+ subsets, people with type 1 diabetes showed modestly shorter TCRB CDR3s.

Their specific antigens are unknown. The sample consisted of naive CD4+ T cells from blood. The receptors shown here come from a woman between 35 and 50 years old with type 1 diabetes.

This clone was seen a handful of times. The chain uses TRBV30 and TRBJ2-2; possible D gene TRBD1, 6 bases. Germline V gene sequence: CDR1 GTSNPN, CDR2 SVGIG (reference sequence). V was clipped by 1 base and J by 0 bases, with 9 bases between them. The length of the CDR3 is 15 residues. The chain's CDR3 is CAWSGAGANTGELFF. In DNA, the CDR3 is TGTGCCTGGAGTGGGGCAGGGGCGAACACCGGGGAGCTGTTTTTT.

As regards this clone: This same CDR3 is encoded by further DNA sequences in the sample. The rearrangement joins TRBV7-9 to TRBJ1-1; perhaps TRBD1 as D (6 bases). Germline V gene lookup returns CDR1 SEHNR and CDR2 FQNEAQ (reference sequence). CDR3 length: 13 amino acids. Trimming cost V 4 bases and J 0 bases, with 6 bases left between them. The CDR3 here is CASSSGVNTEAFF. The CDR3 DNA is TGTGCCAGCAGCTCAGGGGTGAACACTGAAGCTTTCTTT.

This clone was counted between two and nine times. The V call is TRBV7-3, the J call TRBJ1-1, with 8 nucleotides matching TRBD1. V shed 5 bases, J shed 7 bases, and the junction held 6 bases outside the gene matches. The CDR3 is 13 amino acids. Germline V gives CDR1 SGHTA, CDR2 FQGTGA. CDR3 in DNA: TGTGCCAGCAGCGGACAGGGATCGGTTGAAGCTTTCTTT. Its translation: CASSGQGSVEAFF.

This clone showed up just a few times. The V gene is TRBV4-2, the J gene TRBJ2-5; 10 bases match TRBD1. The CDR3 has 16 amino acids. The germline V gene has CDR1 LGHNA and CDR2 YNFKEQ. V lost 1 base, J lost 5 bases, and 7 bases stayed unmatched. The CDR3 reads CASSQAGRTGGETQYF. CDR3 nucleotides: TGTGCCAGCAGCCAAGCCGGGCGGACAGGGGGTGAGACCCAGTACTTC.

The chain combines TRBV18 with TRBJ1-1, with 7 bases that match TRBD1. There are 13 residues in the CDR3. CDR1 and CDR2 from the germline V gene are KGHSH and LQKENI. V lost 6 bases to trimming and J lost 1 base; unmatched junction nucleotides: 2. CDR3 residues: CASSGTANTEAFF. CDR3 in DNA: TGTGCCAGCTCGGGGACAGCGAACACTGAAGCTTTCTTT.

The sample holds one count of this clone. The rearrangement joins TRBV28 to TRBJ1-1; TRBD1 matches at 9 bases. The CDR3 length is 15 residues. Germline V gives CDR1 MDHEN, CDR2 SYDVKM. Trimming cost V 2 bases and J 4 bases; bases outside gene matches: 5. The CDR3 spells CASSLRTGDSTEAFF. The CDR3 coding sequence is TGTGCCAGCAGTTTACGGACAGGGGACAGCACTGAAGCTTTCTTT.

The genes are TRBV15 and TRBJ2-1; TRBD1 might be the D (5 bases). The CDR3 has 16 residues. Trimming took off 2 bases at V and 3 bases at J, with 14 bases between the two ends. Germline assignment: CDR1 LNHNV and CDR2 YYDKDF (reference sequence). CDR3 DNA: TGTGCCACCAGCAGAAGGGGCCAGCGCGACTACAATGAGCAGTTCTTC. Residues: CATSRRGQRDYNEQFF.

This clone was counted only a few times. This chain joins TRBV4-1 and TRBJ1-5, with 7 nucleotides matching TRBD1. CDR3 length equals 15 residues. CDR1 is MGHRA and CDR2 is YSYEKL in the germline V gene. V lost 1 base to trimming and J lost 2 bases; unmatched junction nucleotides: 2. In DNA, the CDR3 is TGCGCCAGCAGCCAAGCGGGGACAGGCAATCAGCCCCAGCATTTT. Its protein product is CASSQAGTGNQPQHF.

The V and J genes are TRBV19 and TRBJ1-2; D remains unclear. V dropped 4 bases and J dropped 8 bases, with 14 bases sitting between them. This CDR3 comprises 13 residues. CDR1 is LNHDA, CDR2 SQIVND, per germline (reference sequence). CDR3 loop: CASSNSPTRGYTF. The CDR3 nucleotides are TGTGCCAGTAGTAACTCTCCTACTCGCGGCTACACCTTC. Looking up the rest from reference TRBV19 and TRBJ1-2 gives the full variable domain: DGGITQSPKYLFRKEGQNVTLSCEQNLNHDAMYWYRQDPGQGLRLIYYSQIVNDFQKGDIAEGYSVSREKKESFPLTVTSAQKNPTAFYLCASSNSPTRGYTFGSGTRLTVV.

There are a few counts of this clone. V gene TRBV11-2 combines with J gene TRBJ2-1, with 7 bases matching TRBD2. The V and J ends lost 8 bases and 4 bases, in that order; junction bases with no gene match: 8. The CDR3 runs to 14 residues. Germline V gives CDR1 SGHAT, CDR2 FQNNGV. CDR3 in DNA: TGTGCCAGCTCCCGGGACTATCCTTACAATGAGCAGTTCTTC. Its protein is CASSRDYPYNEQFF.

This clone was observed once. The CDR3 sequence: CASSQDPPGEEAAFF. The CDR3 nucleotides are TGTGCCAGCAGCCAAGATCCTCCAGGCGAAGAAGCAGCTTTCTTT. The chain combines TRBV14 with TRBJ1-1; no clear D gene. Germline V lookup: CDR1 SGHDN, CDR2 FVKESK. V gave up 0 bases and J gave up 10 bases, with 18 bases separating them. The CDR3 contains 15 residues.

This clone has more than one count but fewer than ten. The rearrangement links TRBV29-1 to TRBJ1-4; 9 bases map to TRBD1. Germline V gene lookup returns CDR1 SQVTM and CDR2 ANQGSEA. This CDR3 is 14 amino acids long. The V and J ends lost 4 bases and 5 bases, in that order; junction bases with no gene match: 5. CDR3 residues: CSVGRDRVNEKLFF. The CDR3 coding sequence is TGCAGCGTTGGCCGGGACAGGGTGAATGAAAAACTGTTTTTT.

The V and J genes are TRBV28 and TRBJ1-5; no firm D call. Germline V CDR1 and CDR2: MDHEN, SYDVKM. V gave up 4 bases and J gave up 7 bases, with 14 bases separating them. CDR3 length equals 14 residues. The CDR3 sequence is CASSSARGMQPQHF. In DNA, the CDR3 is TGTGCCAGCAGTTCGGCGAGAGGGATGCAGCCCCAGCATTTT.

The chain is built from TRBV19 and TRBJ1-2, with 9 bases fitting TRBD1. CDR3 length: 15 residues. Germline assignment: CDR1 LNHDA and CDR2 SQIVND (reference sequence). The V and J ends lost 9 bases and 4 bases, in that order; junction bases with no gene match: 12. CDR3 nucleotide sequence: TGTGCCAGCCTACCCGGGACAGGGCAACCCTATGGCTACACCTTC. Protein product: CASLPGTGQPYGYTF.

V usage is TRBV4-1 and J usage is TRBJ1-4; weak D call: TRBD1 (6 bases). The CDR3 consists of 15 residues. With 2 bases removed from V and 5 bases from J, the gap between germline ends came to 12 bases. Germline lookup yields CDR1 MGHRA and CDR2 YSYEKL. CDR3 loop: CASSQPTRGNEKLFF. The CDR3 DNA reads TGCGCCAGCAGCCAACCTACAAGGGGGAATGAAAAACTGTTTTTT.

The V gene is TRBV7-2, the J gene TRBJ2-7, with TRBD1 as a possible D gene (6 bases). The germline V gene encodes CDR1 SGHTA and CDR2 FQGNSA. Trimming pared 5 bases from V and 5 bases from J, leaving 28 bases between. This CDR3 region has 18 residues. The CDR3 spells CASSIEGLPGDLWNEQYF. CDR3 coding DNA: TGTGCCAGCAGCATAGAGGGCCTCCCAGGGGACCTCTGGAACGAGCAGTACTTC.

The chain is built from TRBV18 and TRBJ1-4; 9 nucleotides match TRBD1. Trimming cost V 3 bases and J 3 bases; bases outside gene matches: 2. Germline loops: CDR1 KGHSH, CDR2 LQKENI. CDR3 length equals 15 residues. CDR3 amino acids: CASSPGQGPNEKLFF. In nucleotides, the CDR3 is TGTGCCAGCTCACCTGGACAGGGGCCTAATGAAAAACTGTTTTTT.

The V call is TRBV7-2, the J call TRBJ1-3; D uncertain. This CDR3 has 16 amino acids. The germline V gene encodes CDR1 SGHTA and CDR2 FQGNSA. V was pared by 5 bases and J by 0 bases, with 14 bases between. DNA of the CDR3: TGTGCCAGCAGCCTACGGGAGCCTGTCTCTGGAAACACCATATATTTT. It yields the protein CASSLREPVSGNTIYF.

The table lists this clone with a few counts. The rearrangement joins TRBV19 to TRBJ2-5; TRBD2 agrees at 8 bases. Germline assignment: CDR1 LNHDA and CDR2 SQIVND (reference sequence). The junction had 7 bases not matched to a gene; V was cut back by 3 bases and J by 4 bases. The CDR3 consists of 15 residues. Here the CDR3 DNA reads TGTGCCAGTAGTATGAGCGGGAGCAGCGGAGAGACCCAGTACTTC. It encodes CASSMSGSSGETQYF.

This clone has a handful of counts. The CDR3 region has the DNA TGTGCCAGCAGCCCTCCTAAGGGGGGCACAGATACGCAGTATTTT. This encodes CASSPPKGGTDTQYF. V and J are TRBV7-9 and TRBJ2-3; D is perhaps TRBD1 (6 bases). Germline-derived CDR1 and CDR2 are SEHNR and FQNEAQ (reference sequence). CDR3 length: 15 residues. The V gene lost 5 bases and the J gene lost 1 base, with 13 bases spanning the gap.

This clone turned up a few times. This chain links TRBV7-3 with TRBJ2-5; D perhaps matches TRBD1 (7 bases). Trimming took 2 bases from V and 5 from J, leaving 15 bases between them. The CDR3 runs to 15 residues. CDR1 and CDR2 (germline): SGHTA, FQGTGA. CDR3 bases: TGTGCCAGCAGCTTAGGGCAGGGGGGAACGGAGACCCAGTACTTC. It translates to CASSLGQGGTETQYF.

This clone was seen a handful of times. The chain combines TRBV9 with TRBJ1-6; 10 bases map to TRBD1. The ends lost 0 bases at V and 11 bases at J; junction bases unmatched: 5. Germline-derived CDR1 and CDR2 are SGDLS and YYNGEE. The CDR3 extends over 15 amino acids. In nucleotides, the CDR3 is TGTGCCAGCAGCGTAGGCGGGACAGGGGAGCCACCCCTCCACTTT. This sequence encodes CASSVGGTGEPPLHF.

The V and J genes are TRBV7-2 and TRBJ2-1; unclear D gene. Germline V gene lookup returns CDR1 SGHTA and CDR2 FQGNSA. V was trimmed by 3 bases and J by 9 bases, leaving 6 bases between them. The CDR3 has 11 amino acids. This CDR3 reads CASSLSPEQFF. CDR3 bases: TGTGCCAGCAGCTTGAGCCCTGAGCAGTTCTTC.

V usage is TRBV5-6 and J usage is TRBJ1-5; D call uncertain. The CDR3 totals 12 residues. CDR1 SGHDT and CDR2 YYEEEE come from the germline V gene. The V and J ends lost 4 bases and 4 bases respectively, with 6 bases between them. The CDR3 coding sequence is TGTGCCAGCAGCGACGGGAATCAGCCCCAGCATTTT. Residues: CASSDGNQPQHF.